One and the same sample provided the 8 T cell receptor beta chains below, sequenced in a study of identical twins (dated by TCRdb to about 2016). The library was generated by 5' RACE. TCRdb names Illumina HiSeq 2000 as the instrument used. The public reads were reprocessed in TCRdb via fastp at Q25 and MiXCR, keeping in-frame beta chains. Rows matching on CDR3 protein sequence are summarized as one entry with the most common DNA and genes. Recorded for this sample are 500,000 or so distinct CDR3 sequences; roughly an eighth of them occurred a single time. Approximately 1% of the sample is in the top ten clones. Another study also made use of these data, one on yellow fever vaccine responses in identical twins.

The sample comprised CD4+ T cells sorted from blood. These receptors were obtained from a woman aged 18-29 years in good health.

This clonotype was seen a single time. The J gene is TRBJ2-5, the V gene TRBV20-1; 10 nucleotides align to TRBD1. CDR1 is DFQATT and CDR2 is SNEGSKA in the germline V gene (reference sequence). With V trimmed by 1 base and J by 2 bases, 10 bases remained unmatched. There are 17 residues in the CDR3. This chain's CDR3 is CSARATKDRGTQETQYF. CDR3 bases: TGCAGTGCTAGAGCAACAAAGGACAGGGGGACACAAGAGACCCAGTACTTC.

This chain links TRBV5-1 with TRBJ2-2, with TRBD1 matching 8 bases. V dropped 2 bases and J dropped 4; count of bases not matched to a gene: 7. The length of the CDR3 is 16 residues. The germline V gene encodes CDR1 SGHRS and CDR2 YFSETQ. Written as DNA, the CDR3 is TGCGCCAGCAGCTTCGGTCAGGGGGCTATCACCGGGGAGCTGTTTTTT. Translation: CASSFGQGAITGELFF.

Ten or more counts support this clonotype. V is TRBV29-1 and J is TRBJ2-6; 7 positions agree with TRBD1. The V gene end was trimmed by 4 bases and the J gene end by 4 bases; junction bases not matched to a gene: 4. From germline, CDR1 is SQVTM and CDR2 ANQGSEA. This CDR3 has 14 residues. CDR3 residues: CSVGDRVGANVLTF. The CDR3 nucleotides read TGCAGCGTTGGGGACAGAGTGGGGGCCAACGTCCTGACTTTC.

The rearrangement joins TRBV12-3 or TRBV12-4 to TRBJ2-4, with 8 bases identical to TRBD2. V was pared by 3 bases and J by 1 base, with 5 bases of the junction left unmatched. CDR3 length: 16 residues. The CDR3 loop is CASSFMAGGAKNIQYF. CDR3 coding DNA: TGTGCCAGCAGTTTTATGGCGGGGGGCGCCAAAAACATTCAGTACTTC.

This clonotype was picked up a small number of times. This chain uses TRBV27 with TRBJ2-1; 13 positions match TRBD2. V trimming: 6 bases; J trimming: 7 bases; junction bases outside the gene matches: 3. Germline CDR1 reads MNHEY; CDR2 reads SMNVEV (reference sequence). CDR3 size: 14 residues. The CDR3 DNA follows: TGTGCCAGCAGGCGGACTAGCGGGGGAAATGAGCAGTTCTTC. Encoded protein: CASRRTSGGNEQFF.

As to this clonotype: Its ends do not fully match the called genes, so a read error is possible. The chain has TRBV7-7 and TRBJ2-7; D gene unclear. There are 15 residues in the CDR3. In germline, CDR1 is SSHAT, CDR2 FNYEAQ (reference sequence). CDR3 bases: TGTGCTAGCAGCTTAGCCGACGGGCCGGGTAACGAGCAGTACTTC. As protein: CASSLADGPGNEQYF. The full variable domain, in which reference TRBV7-7 and TRBJ2-7 provide the parts outside the CDR3, is GAGVSQSPRYKVTKRGQDVTLRCDPISSHATLYWYQQALGQGPEFLTYFNYEAQPDKSGLPSDRFSAERPEGSISTLTIQRTEQRDSAMYRCASSLADGPGNEQYFGPGTRLTVT.

There are many counts of this clonotype. This sequence joins TRBV3-1 and TRBJ1-2; D not certain. There are 14 residues in the CDR3. Germline V lookup: CDR1 LGHDT, CDR2 YNNKEL (reference sequence). V was clipped by 0 bases and J by 8 bases, with 13 bases between them. In nucleotides, the CDR3 is TGTGCCAGCAGCCAAGATAGTTCAGCGTGGGGCTACACCTTC. This gives the protein CASSQDSSAWGYTF.

Only a few counts were recorded for this clonotype. V and J are TRBV20-1 and TRBJ2-7; D is possibly TRBD1 (5 bases). The CDR3 consists of 14 residues. Per the germline V gene, CDR1 is DFQATT and CDR2 is SNEGSKA (reference sequence). V was shortened by 1 base and J by 2 bases, with 12 bases between the two germline ends. CDR3 protein: CSARVSTGTYEQYF. In DNA, the CDR3 is TGCAGTGCTAGAGTCTCTACAGGCACCTACGAGCAGTACTTC.